This T cell receptor (beta chain) is from a study of shared clonotypes between healthy human individuals. Using immunoSEQ multiplex PCR, the repertoire was profiled, and TCRdb retains in-frame clones only, with some absent. The sample contains some 530,000 clones, around 85% of which appear only once. This clonotype was obtained from a woman in her forties in good health. Some clones in this sample may be carry-over from other donors' samples. Sequenced material: PBMCs.

The CDR3 sequence: CASSGTSGDTGELFF. In DNA form, the CDR3 reads TGCGCCAGCAGTGGGACTAGCGGGGACACCGGGGAGCTGTTTTTT. The chain links TRBV5-1 to TRBJ2-2, with 13 bases identical to TRBD2. The CDR3 totals 15 residues. Trimming at V came to 5 bases and at J to 3 bases, leaving 1 base not matched to a gene. The germline V gene has CDR1 SGHRS and CDR2 YFSETQ.